This passage covers 9 T cell receptor beta chains from one sample sequenced in a study of Tregs in tolerant kidney transplant recipients. The data were produced by immunoSEQ multiplex PCR, yet TCRdb's version contains in-frame clones alone and is incomplete. The sample has 50,000 to 75,000 clones; over 75% are singletons. The source was Tregs from blood, collected before the transplant. Every receptor here comes from a human donor who received a combined kidney and bone marrow transplant.

The V call is TRBV19, the J call TRBJ1-2; 8 positions match TRBD1. The CDR3 is 15 amino acids. The ends lost 3 bases at V and 4 bases at J; junction bases unmatched: 7. Germline loops: CDR1 LNHDA, CDR2 SQIVND (reference sequence). CDR3 in DNA: TGTGCCAGTAGTATGGGACAGGAGGGATCCTATGGCTACACCTTC. Encoded protein: CASSMGQEGSYGYTF.

The V and J genes are TRBV13 and TRBJ2-3; perhaps TRBD1 as D (6 bases). Germline lookup yields CDR1 PRHDT and CDR2 FYEKMQ (reference sequence). The CDR3 is made up of 15 amino acids. Between the trimmed V and J ends, which lost 5 bases and 5 bases, there was a span of 17 bases. The chain's CDR3 is CASSRTAGVVDTQYF. The CDR3 DNA reads as TGTGCCAGCAGCCGTACGGCAGGGGTGGTAGATACGCAGTATTTT. The entire variable domain, with the rest obtained from reference TRBV13 and TRBJ2-3, is as follows: AAGVIQSPRHLIKEKRETATLKCYPIPRHDTVYWYQQGPGQDPQFLISFYEKMQSDKGSIPDRFSAQQFSDYHSELNMSSLELGDSALYFCASSRTAGVVDTQYFGPGTRLTVL.

The rearrangement joins TRBV30 to TRBJ1-5; tentatively, D is TRBD1 (5 bases). The CDR3 extends over 17 amino acids. CDR1 is GTSNPN, CDR2 SVGIG, per germline (reference sequence). Between the trimmed V and J ends, which lost 0 bases and 2 bases, there was a span of 17 bases. The CDR3, as DNA: TGTGCCTGGAGTGTACGGGAAGGGGATACCGGCAATCAGCCCCAGCATTTT. This codes for CAWSVREGDTGNQPQHF. Drawing the rest from reference TRBV30 and TRBJ1-5, the complete variable domain is SQTIHQWPATLVQPVGSPLSLECTVEGTSNPNLYWYRQAAGRGLQLLFYSVGIGQISSEVPQNLSASRPQDRQFILSSKKLLLSDSGFYLCAWSVREGDTGNQPQHFGDGTRLSIL.

The rearrangement uses TRBV7-9 and TRBJ2-1, with a weak D call TRBD2 (6 bases). Trimming took 10 bases from V and 6 from J, leaving 16 bases between them. The length of the CDR3 is 13 residues. CDR1 SEHNR and CDR2 FQNEAQ come from the germline V gene (reference sequence). The CDR3 loop reads CAIETRPPNEQFF. CDR3 nucleotide sequence: TGTGCCATCGAGACTAGGCCGCCCAATGAGCAGTTCTTC.

The chain employs TRBV25-1 and TRBJ2-3, with TRBD2 as a possible D gene (5 bases). Germline CDR1 MGHDK, CDR2 SYGVNS. CDR3 length: 15 amino acids. Deletions cut 0 bases from V and 4 bases from J, with 11 bases between. In DNA, the CDR3 is TGTGCCAGCAGTGAATACTTTAGCGATTCAGATACGCAGTATTTT. Its protein is CASSEYFSDSDTQYF.

The chain couples TRBV5-6 to TRBJ2-1, with 7 bases identical to TRBD2. Per the germline V gene, CDR1 is SGHDT and CDR2 is YYEEEE. This CDR3 is built from 14 residues. Trimming took 3 bases from V and 6 from J; bases not matched to a gene: 6. CDR3 DNA sequence: TGTGCCAGCAGCTGGACTAGTCTTGTCAATGAGCAGTTCTTC. Amino acids: CASSWTSLVNEQFF.

As concerns this clone: Distinct nucleotide sequences in the sample also encode this CDR3. V is TRBV5-1 and J is TRBJ1-2, with TRBD1 as a possible D gene (5 bases). The CDR3 runs 15 residues. Germline V CDR1 and CDR2: SGHRS, YFSETQ. Trimming left V 4 bases short and J 7 bases short, with 20 bases between. This CDR3 reads CASSGGGRGRSGYTF. The CDR3 DNA sequence: TGCGCCAGCAGCGGGGGTGGTCGGGGCCGCTCTGGCTACACCTTC. The full variable domain, with the rest looked up from reference TRBV5-1 and TRBJ1-2, is KAGVTQTPRYLIKTRGQQVTLSCSPISGHRSVSWYQQTPGQGLQFLFEYFSETQRNKGNFPGRFSGRQFSNSRSEMNVSTLELGDSALYLCASSGGGRGRSGYTFGSGTRLTVV.

V is TRBV6-5 and J is TRBJ2-3; D is undetermined. Trimming stripped 0 bases from V and 0 bases from J, with 10 bases between. Germline V CDR1 and CDR2: MNHEY, SVGAGI. This CDR3 has 16 amino acids. The CDR3 region is CASSYSLVRSTDTQYF. The CDR3 nucleotides read TGTGCCAGCAGTTACTCGCTAGTCAGGAGCACAGATACGCAGTATTTT.

The chain recombines TRBV7-9 with TRBJ2-1; D is perhaps TRBD2 (5 bases). The CDR3 loop spans 14 amino acids. Trimming left V 5 bases short and J 3 bases short, with 11 bases between. Germline CDR1 and CDR2: SEHNR and FQNEAQ (reference sequence). CDR3 DNA sequence: TGTGCCAGCAGCCCGCCCGGGGTCTACAATGAGCAGTTCTTC. Translation gives CASSPPGVYNEQFF.